The T cell receptor beta chain described here comes from a study of T cells after yellow fever vaccination. Study conclusions and caveats: Clonotypes found in both CD4 and CD8 compartments made up a small share.

There are a few counts of this clonotype. Its antigen is unknown. Template switching by 5'RACE produced TCR cDNA, adding a universal primer site and UMIs. TCRdb used MiXCR to reprocess the 5' RACE reads, holding one entry per CDR3 protein. This repertoire shows approximately 130,000 distinct CDR3 sequences, around 15% found once; its top ten account for 35% to 45%. Germline CDR1 and CDR2: DFQATT and SNEGSKA (reference sequence). V shed 0 bases, J shed 1 base, and the junction held 14 bases outside the gene matches. The CDR3 consists of 18 residues. The source material was CD8+ T cells sorted from PBMCs, sampled 5 days after the yellow fever booster vaccination. The TCR was taken from a man aged 18 to 29 who received the YFV17D yellow fever vaccine. V is TRBV20-1 and J is TRBJ2-5; TRBD1 aligns across 7 bases. CDR3 in DNA: TGCAGTGCTAGAGATACCCTAGGCACAGGGGCGCTCCAAGAGACCCAGTACTTC. Amino acids: CSARDTLGTGALQETQYF.